This T cell receptor (beta chain) was sequenced in a study of PD-L1 blockade in urothelial cancer. Broader study findings: It was durable-benefit patients whose tumor-associated blood clones expanded more at 3 weeks.

Sequencing used immunoSEQ multiplex PCR; TCRdb keeps in-frame clones, though not all of them. The data contain about 95,000 clones, about 90% of them singletons. Time point described: pretreatment peripheral blood. A word on this clone: Antigen unknown.

The specimen comprised PBMCs, sampled around atezolizumab (anti-PD-L1) treatment. The clonotype was recovered from a man aged 60-69 years with urothelial cancer.

CDR3 loop: CASSIRDRGLVEAFF. CDR3 bases: TGTGCCAGCAGCATTAGGGACAGGGGCTTAGTTGAAGCTTTCTTT. The gene calls are TRBV21-1 and TRBJ1-1; the table's D gene call, TRBD1, was not cross checked with the DNA. TRBV21-1 is described as a pseudogene. This CDR3 is built from 15 residues.